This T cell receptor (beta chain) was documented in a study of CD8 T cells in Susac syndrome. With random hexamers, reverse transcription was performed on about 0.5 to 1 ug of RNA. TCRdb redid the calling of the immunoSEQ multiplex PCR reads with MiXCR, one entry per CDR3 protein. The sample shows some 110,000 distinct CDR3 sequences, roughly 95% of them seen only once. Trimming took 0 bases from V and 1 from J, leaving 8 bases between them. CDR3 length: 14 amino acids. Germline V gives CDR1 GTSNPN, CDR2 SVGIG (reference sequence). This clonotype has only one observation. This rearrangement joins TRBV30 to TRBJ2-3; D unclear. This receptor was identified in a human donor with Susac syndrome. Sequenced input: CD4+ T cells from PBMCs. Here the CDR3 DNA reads TGTGCCTGGAGTGTCGGCGGCCGCACAGATACGCAGTATTTT. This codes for CAWSVGGRTDTQYF. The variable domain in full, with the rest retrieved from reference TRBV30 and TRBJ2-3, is SQTIHQWPATLVQPVGSPLSLECTVEGTSNPNLYWYRQAAGRGLQLLFYSVGIGQISSEVPQNLSASRPQDRQFILSSKKLLLSDSGFYLCAWSVGGRTDTQYFGPGTRLTVL.